What follows describes a single T cell receptor beta chain. CDR3 length: 13 residues. Deletions cut 1 base from V and 5 bases from J, with 8 bases between. The table came from immunoSEQ multiplex PCR; TCRdb's copy has only in-frame clones and leaves some out. The data show 200,000 to 250,000 clones, with about 83% seen just once and just under 7.5% held by the top ten. These data are taken from a study of blood T cell repertoires in COVID-19. Across the whole study: Acute and convalescent COVID-19 specimens originated in the United States, Italy and Spain. T cells, B-cell-depleted T cells, or PBMCs supplied cDNA or gDNA.

Sequencing was performed on peripheral blood. This clonotype was sampled from a woman aged 50 to 60 with acute or convalescent COVID-19. The chain joins TRBV12-3 or TRBV12-4 to TRBJ1-2, with unresolved D. The CDR3 bases are TGTGCCAGCAGTTTAGAAGTTCGGTATGGCTACACCTTC. This encodes CASSLEVRYGYTF.